Listed here is a single TCR beta chain. Its antigen is undetermined. TCRdb passed the 5' RACE reads through MiXCR, listing each CDR3 protein once. The sample includes around 300,000 distinct CDR3 sequences, 10% to 15% of them seen just once. This record belongs to a study of T-cell memory formation after mild COVID-19. Study information: Across donors, TCR clusters were largely donor specific. Points from the study as a whole: Memory from before infection featured some responding clones, which suggests cross-reactive memory joined. CD4+ contracting clones were mainly CM and EM; CD8+ ones, EMRA. SARS-CoV-2 specificity of second-wave clones peaking day 37 was unconfirmed.

Germline V gene data show CDR1 as SEHNR and CDR2 as FQNEAQ (reference sequence). V lost 6 bases and J lost 2; bases outside the gene matches: 5. CDR3 length: 14 amino acids. Sequencing was carried out using PBMCs or a T cell subset sorted from them (not recorded which). This chain connects TRBV7-9 to TRBJ2-3, with 7 bases fitting TRBD2. This clonotype was obtained from a man aged 18-30 years who had mild COVID-19 (a few samples of this study predate the infection). Cell type and time point are not known. The CDR3 region has the DNA TGTGCCAGCAGGCCGGGGGGTAACACAGATACGCAGTATTTT. Protein product: CASRPGGNTDTQYF.